What follows are 18 T cell receptor beta chains derived from one specimen sequenced in a study of chemoradiotherapy in HPV16-positive cancers (dated by TCRdb to between 2021 and 2023). Library construction relied on the immunoSEQ multiplex PCR assay. TCRdb limited this immuneACCESS table to in-frame rearrangements with V and J called. A share of clones is missing; checked studies link under half to unresolved V genes, and the rest is unexplained. The sample table lists approximately 16,000 clones, just over 85% of them with a count of one. The leading ten clones occupy approximately 3.5% of the sample. Sequences were derived from blood, sampled from a patient who underwent chemoradiotherapy. These receptors originate from a human donor with HPV-associated anogenital cancer.

J is TRBJ1-2 and V is TRBV6-5, with TRBD1 matching over 8 bases. The CDR3 covers 14 residues. With V trimmed by 7 bases and J by 2 bases, 6 bases remained unmatched. Germline V gene data show CDR1 as MNHEY and CDR2 as SVGAGI. The DNA for the CDR3 is TGTGCCAGCATGCGACAGGGGCTCAACTATGGCTACACCTTC. This codes for CASMRQGLNYGYTF.

This chain joins TRBV19 and TRBJ1-2; D is uncertain. Trimming removed 7 bases at V and 3 bases at J, with 12 bases between. The CDR3 sequence is 13 residues long. In germline, CDR1 is LNHDA, CDR2 SQIVND (reference sequence). The CDR3: CASTVGRDYGYTF. The CDR3 DNA follows: TGTGCCAGTACGGTTGGTAGGGACTATGGCTACACCTTC.

V is TRBV7-2 and J is TRBJ2-1, with D possibly TRBD2 on 5 matching bases. Germline V gene lookup returns CDR1 SGHTA and CDR2 FQGNSA. V was pared by 5 bases and J by 10 bases, with 27 bases between. This CDR3 region has 17 residues. DNA of the CDR3: TGTGCCAGCAGCCCCTCCCCGAGAGGGTACCTTAGTGAGGAGCAGTTCTTC. This sequence encodes CASSPSPRGYLSEEQFF.

The chain combines TRBV14 with TRBJ1-1; 10 bases are a match to TRBD1. Germline loops: CDR1 SGHDN, CDR2 FVKESK. The CDR3 extends over 20 amino acids. V lost 4 bases, J lost 4 bases, and 21 bases stayed unmatched. DNA for the CDR3: TGTGCCAGCAGCCGGACAGGGGGGCGTTCTGGATTAGTATCAATCACTGAAGCTTTCTTT. Translated, it gives CASSRTGGRSGLVSITEAFF.

About this clone itself: Its ends do not fully match the called genes, so a read error is possible. The chain uses TRBV7-9 and TRBJ1-5; D gene ambiguous. CDR3 length equals 12 residues. Per the germline V gene, CDR1 is SEHNR and CDR2 is FQNEAQ (reference sequence). The DNA of the CDR3 is TGTGCCAGCAGCCTAGCCCGACAGCCCCAGCATTTT. It encodes CASSLARQPQHF.

This chain connects TRBV29-1 to TRBJ2-5; 7 nucleotides agree with TRBD1. The germline gives CDR1 SQVTM, CDR2 ANQGSEA. The V and J ends lost 3 bases and 1 base, in that order; junction bases with no gene match: 2. CDR3 length: 13 residues. CDR3 nucleotides: TGCAGCGTTGACAGACAGGGCCAAGAGACCCAGTACTTC. Translating it yields CSVDRQGQETQYF.

This chain connects TRBV7-2 to TRBJ1-5, with D maybe TRBD1 (6 bases). The CDR3 has 15 amino acids. Germline V CDR1 and CDR2: SGHTA, FQGNSA. The ends were cut back, 4 bases at V and 3 bases at J, with 13 bases in the middle. As DNA, the CDR3 is TGTGCCAGCAGCTCGGAGGGGGGGTTCAATCAGCCCCAGCATTTT. Translated, it gives CASSSEGGFNQPQHF.

CDR3 protein: CAISEAGGSTDTQYF. As DNA, the CDR3 is TGTGCCATCAGTGAAGCGGGGGGTAGCACAGATACGCAGTATTTT. The V and J genes are TRBV10-3 and TRBJ2-3; TRBD2 matches at 9 bases. V was clipped by 3 bases and J by 0 bases; unmatched bases: 1. The CDR3 totals 15 residues. The germline V gene encodes CDR1 ENHRY and CDR2 SYGVKD.

Only one count was recorded for this clone. V is TRBV28 and J is TRBJ2-2, with unresolved D. Looked up from germline, CDR1 is MDHEN and CDR2 is SYDVKM. V was shortened by 3 bases and J by 2 bases, with 4 bases between the two germline ends. This CDR3 spans 13 amino acids. CDR3 sequence reads: CASSFPNTGELFF. The CDR3 bases are TGTGCCAGCAGTTTTCCAAACACCGGGGAGCTGTTTTTT.

J is TRBJ1-1 and V is TRBV30, with D perhaps TRBD1 (6 bases). The CDR3 length is 13 residues. The V gene's germline CDR1 is GTSNPN and CDR2 SVGIG (reference sequence). CDR3 loop: CASANRVNTEAFF. CDR3 sequence (DNA): TGTGCTTCCGCGAACAGGGTCAACACTGAAGCTTTCTTT. The whole variable domain, remainder taken from reference TRBV30 and TRBJ1-1, is SQTIHQWPATLVQPVGSPLSLECTVEGTSNPNLYWYRQAAGRGLQLLFYSVGIGQISSEVPQNLSASRPQDRQFILSSKKLLLSDSGFYLCASANRVNTEAFFGQGTRLTVV.

The chain has TRBV19 and TRBJ2-1; a possible D gene is TRBD2 (5 bases). V shed 4 bases and J shed 2 bases, with 15 bases lying between them. The CDR3 has 16 residues. The germline V gene has CDR1 LNHDA and CDR2 SQIVND (reference sequence). The DNA of the CDR3 is TGTGCCAGTAGTAGCTTGCAAGGACTTACCTACAATGAGCAGTTCTTC. It specifies CASSSLQGLTYNEQFF.

The rearrangement uses TRBV5-6 and TRBJ1-4, with D tentatively TRBD1 (5 bases). Per germline, CDR1 SGHDT and CDR2 YYEEEE. The CDR3 runs to 15 residues. Trimming cost V 4 bases and J 7 bases, with 17 bases left between them. The CDR3 here is CASSTIGGIGEKLFF. Here the CDR3 DNA reads TGTGCCAGCAGCACCATCGGGGGGATTGGTGAAAAACTGTTTTTT.

The chain employs TRBV5-6 and TRBJ2-5; D not certain. CDR1 and CDR2 (germline): SGHDT, YYEEEE. The V and J ends lost 2 bases and 3 bases respectively, with 2 bases between them. The CDR3 spans 11 residues. CDR3 protein: CASSLKETQYF. The CDR3 DNA reads TGTGCCAGCAGCTTAAAAGAGACCCAGTACTTC. Full variable domain (remainder filled in from reference TRBV5-6 and TRBJ2-5): DAGVTQSPTHLIKTRGQQVTLRCSPKSGHDTVSWYQQALGQGPQFIFQYYEEEERQRGNFPDRFSGHQFPNYSSELNVNALLLGDSALYLCASSLKETQYFGPGTRLLVL.

The CDR3 spells CASSVNPGGPETQYF. CDR3 bases: TGTGCCAGCAGCGTAAACCCCGGGGGCCCAGAGACCCAGTACTTC. V is TRBV9 and J is TRBJ2-5, with D perhaps being TRBD1 or TRBD2 (6 bases each). There are 15 residues in the CDR3. The V and J ends lost 1 base and 4 bases respectively, with 14 bases between them. Germline CDR1 and CDR2: SGDLS and YYNGEE.

This clone is a singleton in its sample. The chain couples TRBV19 to TRBJ2-7, with 10 bases matching TRBD1. Trimming cost V 4 bases and J 3 bases; bases outside gene matches: 0. The CDR3 is 13 residues long. Germline CDR1 is LNHDA and CDR2 is SQIVND (reference sequence). The CDR3 spells CASSRTGGYEQYF. For the CDR3, the DNA is TGTGCCAGTAGTAGGACAGGGGGCTACGAGCAGTACTTC.

The chain links TRBV27 to TRBJ2-2, with 7 bases fitting TRBD1. The CDR3 loop spans 16 amino acids. With 7 bases clipped from V and 1 base from J, the junction kept 9 bases outside the gene matches. Germline-derived CDR1 and CDR2 are MNHEY and SMNVEV (reference sequence). CDR3 protein: CASTPRDRLNTGELFF. The CDR3 nucleotides read TGTGCCAGCACTCCCCGGGACAGACTGAACACCGGGGAGCTGTTTTTT.

This clone was recorded only once. The chain couples TRBV10-3 to TRBJ2-3, with 10 positions matching TRBD1. Per germline, CDR1 ENHRY and CDR2 SYGVKD. V was clipped by 11 bases and J by 0 bases; unmatched bases: 11. The CDR3 spans 16 residues. CDR3 coding DNA: TGTGCCTTCGGAACCGGACAGGGGGGGAGCACAGATACGCAGTATTTT. This codes for CAFGTGQGGSTDTQYF.

The chain has TRBV13 and TRBJ1-6; 8 bases are shared with TRBD1. The CDR3 is 14 residues long. Unmatched junction bases numbered 2, after V lost 3 bases and J lost 7 bases. Germline V CDR1 and CDR2: PRHDT, FYEKMQ (reference sequence). As DNA, the CDR3 is TGTGCCAGCAGCTTCGGACAGGGAAATTCACCCCTCCACTTT. Translating gives CASSFGQGNSPLHF.